The clone carrying this T cell receptor beta chain was picked up a small number of times. No antigen is known for it. This sample was included in a study of blood T cells in healthy people across ages. Study observations and caveats: Naive and antigen-experienced cells were not separated, limiting conclusive comparison.

The use of a sample-barcoded 5' primer and a J-beta primer mix characterized a second PCR of roughly 6 to 11 cycles. Each CDR3 protein gets one entry after TCRdb re-called the 5' RACE reads with MiXCR. Of 1.5 million to 2 million distinct CDR3 sequences in the sample, roughly 30% were seen once. Donation came from healthy Caucasian individuals in Russia who were aged 6 to 90. Trimming cost V 3 bases and J 7 bases, with 13 bases left between them. The CDR3 runs 14 residues. Germline CDR1 is SGHVS and CDR2 is FQNEAQ. Sequencing used blood. The clonotype was recovered from a woman aged 25 to 45 in good health. V is TRBV7-8 and J is TRBJ1-5; D perhaps matches TRBD1 (5 bases). CDR3 sequence (DNA): TGTGCCAGCAGCTTCCGAGGTGGGGGGCAGCCCCAGCATTTT. Its protein product is CASSFRGGGQPQHF.